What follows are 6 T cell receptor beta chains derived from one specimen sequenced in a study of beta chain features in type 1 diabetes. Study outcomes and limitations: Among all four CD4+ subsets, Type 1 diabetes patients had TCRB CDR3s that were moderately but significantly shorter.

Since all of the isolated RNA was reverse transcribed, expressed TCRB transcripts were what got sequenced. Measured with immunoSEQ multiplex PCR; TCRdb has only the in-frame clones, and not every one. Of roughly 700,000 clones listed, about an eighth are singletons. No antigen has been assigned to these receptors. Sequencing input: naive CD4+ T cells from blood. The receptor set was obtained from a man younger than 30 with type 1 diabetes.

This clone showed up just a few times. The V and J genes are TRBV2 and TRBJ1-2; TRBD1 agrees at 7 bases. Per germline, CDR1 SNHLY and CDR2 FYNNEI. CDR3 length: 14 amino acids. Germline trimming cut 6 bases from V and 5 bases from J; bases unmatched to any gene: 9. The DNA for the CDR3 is TGTGCCAGCAGCAGTACAGGGGCGGTGTATGGCTACACCTTC. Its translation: CASSSTGAVYGYTF.

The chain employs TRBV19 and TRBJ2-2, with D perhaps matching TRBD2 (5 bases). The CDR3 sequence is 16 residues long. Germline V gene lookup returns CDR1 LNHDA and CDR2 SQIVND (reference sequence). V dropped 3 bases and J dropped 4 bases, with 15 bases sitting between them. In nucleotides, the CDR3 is TGTGCCAGTAGTATTGAGCAGACTATCGGCACCGGGGAGCTGTTTTTT. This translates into CASSIEQTIGTGELFF.

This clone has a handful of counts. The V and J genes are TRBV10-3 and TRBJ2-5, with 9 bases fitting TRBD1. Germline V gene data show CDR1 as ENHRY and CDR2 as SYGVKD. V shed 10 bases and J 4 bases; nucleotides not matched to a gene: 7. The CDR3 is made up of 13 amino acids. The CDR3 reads CATDLGQGETQYF. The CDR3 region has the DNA TGTGCCACCGACCTGGGACAGGGAGAGACCCAGTACTTC.

CDR3 nucleotide sequence: TGTGCCAGCAGTGTTCAGAGGGTTGGAAACACCATATATTTT. It encodes CASSVQRVGNTIYF. The chain is built from TRBV2 and TRBJ1-3; D gene ambiguous. The length of the CDR3 is 14 residues. Germline loops: CDR1 SNHLY, CDR2 FYNNEI. The V and J ends lost 4 bases and 3 bases respectively, with 10 bases between them.

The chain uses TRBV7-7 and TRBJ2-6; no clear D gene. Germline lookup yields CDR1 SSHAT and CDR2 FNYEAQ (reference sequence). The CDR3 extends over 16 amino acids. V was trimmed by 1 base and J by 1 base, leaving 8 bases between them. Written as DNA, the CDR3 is TGTGCCAGCAGCTTAGTATCGCCGTCTGGGGCCAACGTCCTGACTTTC. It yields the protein CASSLVSPSGANVLTF.

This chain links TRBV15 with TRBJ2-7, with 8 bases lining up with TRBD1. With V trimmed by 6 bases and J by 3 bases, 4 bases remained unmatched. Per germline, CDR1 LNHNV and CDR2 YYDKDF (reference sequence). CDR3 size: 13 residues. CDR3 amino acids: CATSLGQGYEQYF. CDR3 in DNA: TGTGCCACCAGTTTAGGACAGGGCTACGAGCAGTACTTC.